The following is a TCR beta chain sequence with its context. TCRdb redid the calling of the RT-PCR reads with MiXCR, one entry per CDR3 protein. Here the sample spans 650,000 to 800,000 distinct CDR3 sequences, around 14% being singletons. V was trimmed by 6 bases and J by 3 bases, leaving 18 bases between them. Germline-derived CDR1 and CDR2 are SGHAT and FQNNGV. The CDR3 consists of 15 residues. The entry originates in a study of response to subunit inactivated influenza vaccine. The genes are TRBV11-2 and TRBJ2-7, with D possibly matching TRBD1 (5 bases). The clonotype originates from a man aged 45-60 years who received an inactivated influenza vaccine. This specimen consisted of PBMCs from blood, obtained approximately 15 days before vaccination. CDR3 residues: CASRSTGPLDYEQYF. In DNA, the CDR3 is TGTGCCAGCAGGAGTACAGGTCCTTTGGACTACGAGCAGTACTTC.